Following are 23 T cell receptor beta chains from one sample sequenced in a study of CD4+ T cells in melanoma. Some clones are missing from TCRdb's copy, which holds only in-frame ones; the method was immunoSEQ multiplex PCR. The table includes some 3,600 clones, approximately 60% detected once. The sequenced sample consisted of cells from a culture (not recorded whether cultured in vitro). These receptors came from a human donor with melanoma.

The chain combines TRBV2 with TRBJ1-1, with 8 bases that match TRBD1. The CDR3 is 14 residues long. V shed 5 bases, J shed 2 bases, and the junction held 4 bases outside the gene matches. Germline V gene data show CDR1 as SNHLY and CDR2 as FYNNEI. The CDR3 DNA reads TGTGCCAGCAGTTGGACAGGGCTAAACACTGAAGCTTTCTTT. It translates to CASSWTGLNTEAFF. Full variable domain (remainder filled in from reference TRBV2 and TRBJ1-1): EPEVTQTPSHQVTQMGQEVILRCVPISNHLYFYWYRQILGQKVEFLVSFYNNEISEKSEIFDDQFSVERPDGSNFTLKIRSTKLEDSAMYFCASSWTGLNTEAFFGQGTRLTVV.

The V gene is TRBV9, the J gene TRBJ1-3, with D perhaps TRBD1 (5 bases). V lost 2 bases to trimming and J lost 2 bases, with 8 bases between them. The CDR3 is 14 amino acids. CDR1 is SGDLS, CDR2 YYNGEE, per germline. The CDR3 loop is CASSVAGTGNTIYF. In nucleotides, the CDR3 is TGTGCCAGCAGCGTTGCAGGGACTGGAAACACCATATATTTT.

In DNA form, the CDR3 reads TGTGCCTGGACAAATACTCGACAGGGCTATCGAACGGACTCTGGAAACACCATATATTTT. Its protein product is CAWTNTRQGYRTDSGNTIYF. The chain is built from TRBV30 and TRBJ1-3, with TRBD1 matching 7 bases. Trimming removed 4 bases from V and 0 bases from J; junction bases left unmatched: 21. Germline V gives CDR1 GTSNPN, CDR2 SVGIG (reference sequence). The CDR3 is made up of 20 amino acids.

The genes are TRBV7-3 and TRBJ1-2; D unclear. Trimming removed 0 bases from V and 7 bases from J, with 15 bases in between. The CDR3 consists of 15 residues. Germline CDR1 reads SGHTA; CDR2 reads FQGTGA. The CDR3 here is CASSLTPQVRGGYTF. The CDR3 coding sequence is TGTGCCAGCAGCTTAACGCCTCAGGTTAGAGGTGGCTACACCTTC.

Relative to its sample, this clone is medium-sized. The chain recombines TRBV30 with TRBJ1-6; D perhaps matches TRBD1 (6 bases). V dropped 0 bases and J dropped 7 bases, with 10 bases sitting between them. This CDR3 contains 14 residues. The germline V gene encodes CDR1 GTSNPN and CDR2 SVGIG (reference sequence). The CDR3 protein is CAWSVDRWNSPLHF. The CDR3 nucleotides are TGTGCCTGGAGTGTCGACAGGTGGAATTCACCCCTCCACTTT.

There are a few counts of this clone. V gene TRBV7-9 combines with J gene TRBJ2-7, with no clear D. CDR1 and CDR2 from the germline V gene are SEHNR and FQNEAQ (reference sequence). Trimming took off 5 bases at V and 1 base at J, with 15 bases between the two ends. The CDR3 has 15 residues. Written as DNA, the CDR3 is TGTGCCAGCAGCCACGACATGGGCGCTTCCTACGAGCAGTACTTC. This translates into CASSHDMGASYEQYF.

The rearrangement links TRBV7-6 to TRBJ2-1; D may match TRBD1 or TRBD2 (6 bases each). CDR1 SGHVS and CDR2 FNYEAQ come from the germline V gene. The CDR3 runs to 16 residues. Trimming left V 5 bases short and J 1 base short, with 15 bases between. CDR3 protein: CASSPEGGASYNEQFF. DNA of the CDR3: TGTGCCAGCAGCCCTGAGGGGGGAGCATCCTACAATGAGCAGTTCTTC. Full variable domain (missing parts from reference TRBV7-6 and TRBJ2-1): GAGVSQSPRYKVTKRGQDVALRCDPISGHVSLYWYRQALGQGPEFLTYFNYEAQQDKSGLPNDRFSAERPEGSISTLTIQRTEQRDSAMYRCASSPEGGASYNEQFFGPGTRLTVL.

The rearrangement links TRBV28 to TRBJ2-7; TRBD1 matches at 9 bases. Germline V gene sequence: CDR1 MDHEN, CDR2 SYDVKM. Unmatched junction bases numbered 4, after V lost 4 bases and J lost 0 bases. The CDR3 is 15 amino acids. Here the CDR3 DNA reads TGTGCCAGCAGTTCCGGGACAGGGAGCTCCTACGAGCAGTACTTC. Translated, it gives CASSSGTGSSYEQYF.

This clone was seen more than once but under ten times. The chain combines TRBV7-8 with TRBJ1-5, with D perhaps matching TRBD1 (5 bases). V dropped 1 base and J dropped 2 bases, with 15 bases sitting between them. CDR3 length: 17 residues. Germline V lookup: CDR1 SGHVS, CDR2 FQNEAQ. CDR3 in amino acids: CASSLVQGMMGNQPQHF. In DNA, the CDR3 is TGTGCCAGCAGCTTAGTCCAGGGTATGATGGGCAATCAGCCCCAGCATTTT. Full variable domain (outside the CDR3, taken from reference TRBV7-8 and TRBJ1-5): GAGVSQSPRYKVAKRGQDVALRCDPISGHVSLFWYQQALGQGPEFLTYFQNEAQLDKSGLPSDRFFAERPEGSVSTLKIQRTQQEDSAVYLCASSLVQGMMGNQPQHFGDGTRLSIL.

The chain uses TRBV19 and TRBJ1-3; D ambiguous. Trimming left V 3 bases short and J 3 bases short, with 12 bases between. Germline CDR1 is LNHDA and CDR2 is SQIVND (reference sequence). This CDR3 is built from 15 residues. The CDR3 region is CASSIEGGRGNTIYF. CDR3 nucleotide sequence: TGTGCCAGTAGTATCGAGGGCGGACGTGGAAACACCATATATTTT.

This clone was detected only a few times. The chain employs TRBV2 and TRBJ1-2, with TRBD1 matching 9 bases. Germline V gene sequence: CDR1 SNHLY, CDR2 FYNNEI. The J segment lost 8 bases and the V segment lost 2 bases, leaving 6 bases of the junction unmatched. The CDR3 runs to 14 residues. The CDR3 sequence: CASSEIQGARGYTF. CDR3 DNA: TGTGCCAGCAGTGAAATACAGGGGGCACGAGGCTACACCTTC.

The chain is built from TRBV2 and TRBJ2-7; D is unclear. Trimming shortened V by 2 bases and J by 6 bases, and 2 bases separated the two germline ends. CDR3 length: 10 residues. Germline V gene lookup returns CDR1 SNHLY and CDR2 FYNNEI. The CDR3: CASSEFEQYF. CDR3 bases: TGTGCCAGCAGTGAATTCGAGCAGTACTTC.

By share of the sample, this clone is medium-sized. The chain uses TRBV6-6 and TRBJ2-7, with a weak D call TRBD2 (6 bases). Deletions cut 2 bases from V and 3 bases from J, with 8 bases between. Germline loops: CDR1 MNHNY, CDR2 SVGAGI (reference sequence). The CDR3 covers 13 residues. The CDR3 here is CASSYRGGYEQYF. The CDR3 bases are TGTGCCAGCAGTTACAGGGGAGGCTACGAGCAGTACTTC.

V is TRBV6-5 and J is TRBJ1-2; 10 nucleotides match TRBD1. Looked up from germline, CDR1 is MNHEY and CDR2 is SVGAGI. The CDR3 loop spans 15 amino acids. J gave up 6 bases and V 2 bases, and 6 bases lay outside the gene matches. The DNA for the CDR3 is TGTGCCAGCAGTTACGGGACAGGGGTGCCCAATGGCTACACCTTC. Its translation: CASSYGTGVPNGYTF.

The V and J genes are TRBV27 and TRBJ2-7; D not resolved. This CDR3 is built from 16 residues. Germline values: CDR1 MNHEY, CDR2 SMNVEV (reference sequence). V shed 4 bases and J shed 2 bases, with 18 bases lying between them. CDR3 in amino acids: CASSSSMADITYEQYF. CDR3 sequence (DNA): TGTGCCAGCAGTTCAAGCATGGCAGACATTACCTACGAGCAGTACTTC.

This clone was detected only a few times. The V gene is TRBV25-1, the J gene TRBJ1-2; TRBD1 matches at 7 bases. CDR1 is MGHDK, CDR2 SYGVNS, per germline. The CDR3 runs 15 residues. V shed 4 bases, J shed 4 bases, and the junction held 9 bases outside the gene matches. The CDR3 nucleotides read TGTGCCAGCAGTGGAGGCCTTAGACAGGGCTATGGCTACACCTTC. This sequence encodes CASSGGLRQGYGYTF.

This clone was observed a handful of times. V is TRBV14 and J is TRBJ2-6, with D possibly called TRBD1 or TRBD2 (5 bases each). Trimming pared 0 bases from V and 12 bases from J, leaving 12 bases between. CDR3 length equals 14 residues. Per the germline V gene, CDR1 is SGHDN and CDR2 is FVKESK. This CDR3 reads CASSQDVGAVVLTF. CDR3 sequence (DNA): TGTGCCAGCAGCCAAGATGTCGGGGCGGTCGTCCTGACTTTC.

The chain has TRBV25-1 and TRBJ1-1; no reliable D call. The germline gives CDR1 MGHDK, CDR2 SYGVNS. The ends were cut back, 6 bases at V and 1 base at J, with 6 bases in the middle. This CDR3 spans 12 amino acids. CDR3 loop: CASSQTNTEAFF. DNA for the CDR3: TGTGCCAGCAGCCAGACGAACACTGAAGCTTTCTTT.

By share, this clone counts as large (0.1 to 1%). The chain has TRBV18 and TRBJ2-7, with 7 bases that match TRBD2. Germline trimming cut 6 bases from V and 6 bases from J; bases unmatched to any gene: 14. The CDR3 totals 15 residues. CDR1 KGHSH and CDR2 LQKENI come from the germline V gene. This CDR3 is CASSLRGESVGEQYF. CDR3 sequence (DNA): TGTGCCAGCTCCCTCCGGGGGGAGAGCGTGGGCGAGCAGTACTTC.

The chain recombines TRBV28 with TRBJ1-3, with 7 bases that match TRBD1. The CDR3 is made up of 15 amino acids. Germline assignment: CDR1 MDHEN and CDR2 SYDVKM. J was trimmed by 0 bases and V by 6 bases; bases with no gene match: 5. The CDR3 region has the DNA TGTGCCAGCAGCCACGGGACAGTCTCTGGAAACACCATATATTTT. Its protein product is CASSHGTVSGNTIYF.

This clone was seen more than once but under ten times. The chain uses TRBV9 and TRBJ2-7; 7 positions match TRBD2. The CDR3 is made up of 15 amino acids. Germline assignment: CDR1 SGDLS and CDR2 YYNGEE. With V trimmed by 2 bases and J by 4 bases, 9 bases remained unmatched. CDR3 residues: CASSVGGGWGYEQYF. For the CDR3, the DNA is TGTGCCAGCAGCGTGGGCGGGGGATGGGGGTACGAGCAGTACTTC. Combining the CDR3 with reference TRBV9 and TRBJ2-7 gives the whole variable domain DSGVTQTPKHLITATGQRVTLRCSPRSGDLSVYWYQQSLDQGLQFLIQYYNGEERAKGNILERFSAQQFPDLHSELNLSSLELGDSALYFCASSVGGGWGYEQYFGPGTRLTVT.

By proportion, this clone is large. The chain is built from TRBV6-5 and TRBJ1-4; a weak D match, TRBD1 (5 bases). The CDR3 loop spans 14 amino acids. Germline CDR1 MNHEY, CDR2 SVGAGI. The germline V and J ends were trimmed by 2 bases and 10 bases, with 14 bases remaining between them. The CDR3 nucleotides are TGTGCCAGCAGTTACCGGGGCGGGGGGGGAAAACTGTTTTTT. It translates to CASSYRGGGGKLFF.

This chain connects TRBV28 to TRBJ1-2, with D possibly TRBD1 on 6 matching bases. Trimming cost V 6 bases and J 0 bases, with 11 bases left between them. Germline V gene sequence: CDR1 MDHEN, CDR2 SYDVKM. The CDR3 contains 14 residues. CDR3 sequence reads: CASRPGTPNYGYTF. The CDR3 nucleotides are TGTGCCAGCAGGCCCGGGACACCTAACTATGGCTACACCTTC.